The rows below give T cell receptor beta chains drawn from one sample of a study of T cell responses to AZD1222 COVID-19 vaccine. Generated by immunoSEQ multiplex PCR, the TCRdb table keeps only in-frame clones and is missing some. The data contain some 130,000 clones, roughly 89% of them singletons. This specimen was peripheral blood, taken on day 0 of AZD1222 vaccination. The receptor set was obtained from an adult in good health. CDR3s include the opening cysteine and the closing phenylalanine or tryptophan. Each record gives: J gene, clone size, D gene, V gene, CDR3 DNA, CDR3 protein. A D gene is named only where the DNA matches it firmly. Rows give clone size only sometimes, using once, few, many, or a class for an expanded clone.

TRBJ2-1 | - | - | TRBV2 | TGTGCCAGCAGTGACCCGGGAACCTACAATGAGCAGTTCTTC | CASSDPGTYNEQFF
TRBJ2-1 | once | TRBD2 | TRBV5-1 | TGCGCCAGCAGCTCTCAGGGACTAGCGGGCTCCAATGAGCAGTTCTTC | CASSSQGLAGSNEQFF
TRBJ1-2 | - | - | TRBV2 | TGTGCCAGCAGTGAAGTGCGGGGCTACACCTTC | CASSEVRGYTF
TRBJ1-2 | - | - | TRBV16 | TGTGCCAGCAGCGAGTACCGTGGCTACACCTTC | CASSEYRGYTF
TRBJ2-5 | - | - | TRBV29-1 | TGCAGCGTGGCCAGCCCGCTCGGGCAGACCCAGTACTTC | CSVASPLGQTQYF
TRBJ2-7 | - | TRBD1 | TRBV18 | TGTGCCAGCTCACACAGACAGGGAGTGAGAGAGCAGTACTTC | CASSHRQGVREQYF
TRBJ2-6 | - | - | TRBV29-1 | TGCAGCGTTGAAGACAGGTCCAAGGGGGCCAACGTCCTGACTTTC | CSVEDRSKGANVLTF
TRBJ2-7 | few | - | TRBV14 | TGTGCCAGCAGCCAAATACCCGTGGGCGAGCAGTACTTC | CASSQIPVGEQYF
TRBJ2-6 | - | TRBD1 | TRBV6-4 | TGTGCCAGCAGTGACTTTGGACAGGGTTTCTCTGGGGCCAACGTCCTGACTTTC | CASSDFGQGFSGANVLTF
TRBJ1-1 | - | - | TRBV4-1 | TGCGCCAGCAGCCCCGCAGGGAGGACTGAAGCTTTCTTT | CASSPAGRTEAFF
TRBJ2-3 | - | TRBD2 | TRBV27 | TGTGCCAGCAGTTTAGGTAGCGGGGCGGCAGATACGCAGTATTTT | CASSLGSGAADTQYF
TRBJ1-2 | - | - | TRBV30 | TGTGCCCCTCAACTTCTGCTGGGGGATGGCTACACCTTC | CAPQLLLGDGYTF
TRBJ2-5 | - | TRBD2 | TRBV7-9 | TGTGCCAGCAGCTTAAGGGTTGGACTAGCCCTATTATACCAAGAGACCCAGTACTTC | CASSLRVGLALLYQETQYF
TRBJ2-7 | - | TRBD2 | TRBV18 | TGTGCCAGCTCACGCCCGGGACTAGCTGCATACGAGCAGTACTTC | CASSRPGLAAYEQYF
TRBJ2-3 | - | - | TRBV30 | TGTGCCTGGAGTCGACCTGGTGGGACGCAGTATTTT | CAWSRPGGTQYF
TRBJ1-1 | - | - | TRBV6-1 | TGTGCCAGCAGGGAAGACAGGTCCAACACTGAAGCTTTCTTT | CASREDRSNTEAFF